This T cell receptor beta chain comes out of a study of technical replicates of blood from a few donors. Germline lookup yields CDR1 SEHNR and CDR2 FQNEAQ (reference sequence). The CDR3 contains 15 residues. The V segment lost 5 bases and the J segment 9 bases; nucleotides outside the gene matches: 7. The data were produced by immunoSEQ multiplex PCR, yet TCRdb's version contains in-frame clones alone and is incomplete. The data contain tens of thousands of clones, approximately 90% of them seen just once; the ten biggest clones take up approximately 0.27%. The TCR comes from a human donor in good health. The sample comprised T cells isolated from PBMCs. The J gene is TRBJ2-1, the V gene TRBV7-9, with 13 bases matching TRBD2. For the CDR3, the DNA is TGTGCCAGCAGCCAGACTAGCGGGGGGCATCGTGAGCAGTTCTTC. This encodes CASSQTSGGHREQFF.